The 26 T cell receptor beta chains in this list originate from one sample, sequenced in a study of PD-1 blockade in classical Hodgkin lymphoma (dated by TCRdb to about 2020). Library prep was done by the immunoSEQ multiplex PCR assay. TCRdb stores this immuneACCESS table with in-frame sequences only. Part of the clones is absent; in the studies checked, under half of the shortfall reflects unresolved V genes, and no reason is known for the rest. This sample comprises some 60,000 clones, around 87% of them detected only once. The ten most abundant clones make up over 12% of the sample. The time point label for this specimen denotes: cycle 1 day 1 (C1D1), immediately before nivolumab initiation. All trial patients had relapsed after autologous stem cell transplantation, with cohorts A, B and C differing in prior brentuximab vedotin exposure. The sample was peripheral blood mononuclear cells (PBMCs), taken at baseline. These receptors were taken from a human donor with classical Hodgkin lymphoma.

The chain employs TRBV4-1 and TRBJ1-3; tentatively, D is TRBD1 (6 bases). This CDR3 has 16 amino acids. With 6 bases removed from V and 4 bases from J, the gap between germline ends came to 19 bases. CDR1 and CDR2 (germline): MGHRA, YSYEKL. CDR3 protein: CASSLSDPGAGNTIYF. The CDR3, as DNA: TGCGCCAGCAGTCTCTCAGATCCAGGGGCCGGAAACACCATATATTTT.

This clone was counted a single time. DNA for the CDR3: TGCAGCGTTGACGCCGAAGCTTTCTTT. Its protein product is CSVDAEAFF. The V and J genes are TRBV29-1 and TRBJ1-1, with D uncertain. This CDR3 spans 9 amino acids. The V and J ends lost 3 bases and 8 bases respectively, with 4 bases between them. Germline CDR1 and CDR2: SQVTM and ANQGSEA.

This clone was seen only once. The V and J genes are TRBV2 and TRBJ1-2; TRBD1 matches at 7 bases. Per germline, CDR1 SNHLY and CDR2 FYNNEI. This CDR3 has 12 amino acids. The V gene end was trimmed by 6 bases and the J gene end by 8 bases; junction bases not matched to a gene: 6. CDR3 region: CASRRGRVGYTF. CDR3 nucleotides: TGTGCCAGCAGAAGGGGGCGCGTCGGCTACACCTTC.

The chain recombines TRBV12-5 with TRBJ1-4; possibly TRBD1 for D (5 bases). This CDR3 contains 14 residues. Between the trimmed V and J ends, which lost 7 bases and 7 bases, there was a span of 16 bases. Germline V gene lookup returns CDR1 LGHNT and CDR2 FRNRAP. CDR3 loop: CASVPLGAGEKLFF. The CDR3 bases are TGTGCTAGTGTTCCCCTTGGGGCCGGTGAAAAACTGTTTTTT. Complete variable domain (other parts from reference TRBV12-5 and TRBJ1-4): DARVTQTPRHKVTEMGQEVTMRCQPILGHNTVFWYRQTMMQGLELLAYFRNRAPLDDSGMPKDRFSAEMPDATLATLKIQPSEPRDSAVYFCASVPLGAGEKLFFGSGTQLSVL.

DNA of the CDR3: TGTGCCAGCAGTAATTCGGGCCCCGACCACCCCCAGCATTTT. As protein: CASSNSGPDHPQHF. The chain recombines TRBV6-5 with TRBJ1-5; D is uncertain. This CDR3 region has 14 residues. The ends were cut back, 5 bases at V and 10 bases at J, with 18 bases in the middle. CDR1 is MNHEY and CDR2 is SVGAGI in the germline V gene.

This chain links TRBV5-4 with TRBJ1-1, with D unclear. Trimming stripped 1 base from V and 3 bases from J, with 10 bases between. The V gene's germline CDR1 is SGHNT and CDR2 YYREEE (reference sequence). The CDR3 extends over 14 amino acids. The DNA for the CDR3 is TGTGCCAGCAGCTTGAACGGGGTAGACACTGAAGCTTTCTTT. It codes for CASSLNGVDTEAFF.

With respect to this clone: Mismatch with germline at one junction end may stem from a read error. The V call is TRBV30, the J call TRBJ1-2; D not resolved. The CDR3 is 12 residues long. CDR1 GTSNPN and CDR2 SVGIG come from the germline V gene (reference sequence). CDR3 DNA: TGTGCCTGGAGTGTATACAACTTTGGCTACACCTTC. Its translation is CAWSVYNFGYTF.

This chain joins TRBV4-2 and TRBJ2-1; D is possibly TRBD1 or TRBD2 (6 bases each). CDR1 LGHNA and CDR2 YNFKEQ come from the germline V gene. With 1 base removed from V and 0 bases from J, the gap between germline ends came to 13 bases. The CDR3 loop spans 17 amino acids. The chain's CDR3 is CASSQVGGPSSYNEQFF. The DNA of the CDR3 is TGTGCCAGCAGCCAAGTGGGGGGCCCTAGCTCCTACAATGAGCAGTTCTTC.

J is TRBJ1-6 and V is TRBV7-9; D call uncertain. CDR3 size: 12 residues. Germline lookup yields CDR1 SEHNR and CDR2 FQNEAQ (reference sequence). V gave up 8 bases and J gave up 10 bases, with 12 bases separating them. The CDR3, as DNA: TGTGCCAGCTCCCGGGATGCCTCACCCCTCCACTTT. This encodes CASSRDASPLHF.

J is TRBJ2-1 and V is TRBV14; 8 bases match TRBD2. The CDR3 spans 15 residues. CDR1 SGHDN and CDR2 FVKESK come from the germline V gene. With 2 bases clipped from V and 3 bases from J, the junction kept 3 bases outside the gene matches. DNA for the CDR3: TGTGCCAGCAGCCAAACTAGCGGCTACTACAATGAGCAGTTCTTC. This gives the protein CASSQTSGYYNEQFF. The entire variable domain, with the rest obtained from reference TRBV14 and TRBJ2-1, is as follows: EAGVTQFPSHSVIEKGQTVTLRCDPISGHDNLYWYRRVMGKEIKFLLHFVKESKQDESGMPNNRFLAERTGGTYSTLKVQPAELEDSGVYFCASSQTSGYYNEQFFGPGTRLTVL.

DNA for the CDR3: TGTGCCAGCTCGGGGAGCAATCAGCCCCAGCATTTT. Translation gives CASSGSNQPQHF. The J gene is TRBJ1-5, the V gene TRBV2; D remains unclear. The CDR3 has 12 residues. Germline values: CDR1 SNHLY, CDR2 FYNNEI. Trimming removed 8 bases at V and 1 base at J, with 6 bases between.

The rearrangement joins TRBV7-8 to TRBJ1-2; no clear D. The CDR3 is made up of 13 amino acids. Looked up from germline, CDR1 is SGHVS and CDR2 is FQNEAQ. The V end was cut by 3 bases, the J end by 3 bases, with 8 bases between. Here the CDR3 DNA reads TGTGCCAGCAGCTTTGAAGCTGACTATGGCTACACCTTC. It encodes CASSFEADYGYTF.

The chain joins TRBV15 to TRBJ1-1; a weak D match, TRBD1 (6 bases). CDR3 size: 13 residues. Germline assignment: CDR1 LNHNV and CDR2 YYDKDF (reference sequence). V was cut by 2 bases and J by 5 bases, with 9 bases left in between. Written as DNA, the CDR3 is TGTGCCACCAGCAGACAGGGGAGGACTGAAGCTTTCTTT. As protein: CATSRQGRTEAFF.

This clone was observed a single time. The V and J genes are TRBV7-6 and TRBJ2-5; 9 bases fit TRBD1. Trimming removed 6 bases from V and 5 bases from J; junction bases left unmatched: 13. The length of the CDR3 is 16 residues. The germline V gene encodes CDR1 SGHVS and CDR2 FNYEAQ. The CDR3 spells CASSLNQGQGLETQYF. CDR3 DNA: TGTGCCAGCAGTTTAAATCAGGGACAGGGTTTGGAGACCCAGTACTTC.

The chain couples TRBV4-1 to TRBJ2-6; 7 positions agree with TRBD1. CDR1 MGHRA and CDR2 YSYEKL come from the germline V gene. This CDR3 is 19 amino acids long. The junction had 16 bases not matched to a gene; V was cut back by 4 bases and J by 4 bases. The CDR3 DNA sequence: TGCGCCAGCAGCCCCCGGGACAGTTTGAGTATCTCCGGGGCCAACGTCCTGACTTTC. Amino acids: CASSPRDSLSISGANVLTF.

Here the CDR3 DNA reads TGTGCCAGCAGTCATCGGCTCGGGGCCGCCGACACTGAAGCTTTCTTT. Translating it yields CASSHRLGAADTEAFF. The V gene is TRBV11-2, the J gene TRBJ1-1, with D possibly TRBD1 on 5 matching bases. V was shortened by 6 bases and J by 3 bases, with 20 bases between the two germline ends. Looked up from germline, CDR1 is SGHAT and CDR2 is FQNNGV. This CDR3 comprises 16 residues.

The V gene is TRBV19, the J gene TRBJ1-1; no clear D gene. The CDR3 length is 12 residues. CDR1 is LNHDA, CDR2 SQIVND, per germline (reference sequence). V was clipped by 5 bases and J by 8 bases, with 12 bases between them. This CDR3 is CASSGWVSEAFF. Here the CDR3 DNA reads TGTGCCAGTAGTGGGTGGGTCTCCGAAGCTTTCTTT.

The V and J genes are TRBV19 and TRBJ2-5; the D gene is possibly TRBD2 (6 bases). This CDR3 has 16 amino acids. V was cut by 4 bases and J by 5 bases, with 20 bases left in between. Germline V gene data show CDR1 as LNHDA and CDR2 as SQIVND (reference sequence). This CDR3 reads CASSTPGDPLGETQYF. The CDR3 nucleotides read TGTGCCAGTAGTACCCCGGGGGACCCTCTCGGGGAGACCCAGTACTTC.

The V and J genes are TRBV6-1 and TRBJ1-3; no reliable D call. Trimming cost V 8 bases and J 2 bases, with 7 bases left between them. This CDR3 has 12 residues. Germline CDR1 MNHNS, CDR2 SASEGT. The CDR3 sequence is CASRGAGNTIYF. The CDR3 nucleotides are TGTGCCAGCCGGGGAGCTGGAAACACCATATATTTT.

The rearrangement uses TRBV5-4 and TRBJ2-7; 7 positions agree with TRBD2. The germline V gene has CDR1 SGHNT and CDR2 YYREEE (reference sequence). The CDR3 loop spans 13 amino acids. V dropped 3 bases and J dropped 3; count of bases not matched to a gene: 3. The chain's CDR3 is CASSSGTIYEQYF. For the CDR3, the DNA is TGTGCCAGCAGCTCCGGGACTATCTACGAGCAGTACTTC.

This clone is a singleton in its sample. V and J are TRBV5-1 and TRBJ1-2; no definite D call. The CDR3 runs 14 residues. From germline, CDR1 is SGHRS and CDR2 YFSETQ. Trimming removed 0 bases from V and 4 bases from J, with 10 bases in between. The CDR3 reads CASSLAGSSYGYTF. The CDR3 DNA is TGCGCCAGCAGCTTGGCCGGGAGTTCCTATGGCTACACCTTC.

The chain employs TRBV30 and TRBJ1-5, with D perhaps TRBD1 (6 bases). V was clipped by 1 base and J by 3 bases, with 13 bases between them. There are 15 residues in the CDR3. The V gene's germline CDR1 is GTSNPN and CDR2 SVGIG (reference sequence). This chain's CDR3 is CAWSDRTASNQPQHF. DNA for the CDR3: TGTGCCTGGAGTGACAGGACAGCTTCCAATCAGCCCCAGCATTTT.

J is TRBJ2-1 and V is TRBV19; D call uncertain. The germline V gene encodes CDR1 LNHDA and CDR2 SQIVND (reference sequence). The CDR3 totals 14 residues. V lost 3 bases, J lost 5 bases, and 11 bases lay in between. The CDR3 DNA sequence: TGTGCCAGTAGTATGTCGGTAGGAGACAATGAGCAGTTCTTC. This gives the protein CASSMSVGDNEQFF.

As regards this clone: This CDR3 is also generated by other DNA sequences in the sample. The V gene is TRBV25-1, the J gene TRBJ1-6; tentatively, D is TRBD1 (5 bases). Germline CDR1 MGHDK, CDR2 SYGVNS. CDR3 size: 17 residues. V was shortened by 1 base and J by 8 bases, with 18 bases between the two germline ends. As DNA, the CDR3 is TGTGCCAGCAGTGAATCCTCGGGGGTTATGGGGGATTCACCCCTCCACTTT. It codes for CASSESSGVMGDSPLHF. Variable domain in full (rest from reference TRBV25-1 and TRBJ1-6): EADIYQTPRYLVIGTGKKITLECSQTMGHDKMYWYQQDPGMELHLIHYSYGVNSTEKGDLSSESTVSRIRTEHFPLTLESARPSHTSQYLCASSESSGVMGDSPLHFGNGTRLTVT.

The chain employs TRBV19 and TRBJ2-5, with D possibly TRBD2 on 6 matching bases. The germline V and J ends were trimmed by 1 base and 5 bases, with 14 bases remaining between them. The germline CDR1 and CDR2 sequences are LNHDA and SQIVND (reference sequence). This CDR3 spans 15 amino acids. The CDR3 region is CASSIGNGDFETQYF. The CDR3 nucleotides read TGTGCCAGTAGTATAGGGAACGGGGACTTTGAGACCCAGTACTTC.

CDR3 in amino acids: CASSRRWGEQETQYF. The CDR3 nucleotides are TGTGCCAGCAGCAGACGGTGGGGGGAACAAGAGACCCAGTACTTC. The chain carries TRBV11-2 and TRBJ2-5; weak D call: TRBD2 (6 bases). This CDR3 is 15 amino acids long. CDR1 and CDR2 (germline): SGHAT, FQNNGV. V shed 5 bases and J shed 2 bases, with 15 bases lying between them.